A single T cell receptor (beta chain) is shown here with its context. Its antigen remains unidentified. The V and J ends lost 1 base and 4 bases respectively, with 22 bases between them. CDR3 size: 18 residues. Germline V gene sequence: CDR1 LNHDA, CDR2 SQIVND (reference sequence). TCRdb itself ran the reads through MiXCR, one entry per CDR3 protein. Counted here are roughly 340,000 distinct CDR3 sequences, almost 30% occurring once; the ten biggest clones make up 20%. These data belong to a study of T cell repertoires in cytomegalovirus infection. The sequenced sample was cultured PBMCs, obtained from culture after CMV antigen stimulation. The V gene is TRBV19, the J gene TRBJ1-1; D is perhaps TRBD1 (5 bases). This receptor was obtained from a human donor in good health (CMV status not recorded). Some clones in this sample may be carry-over from other donors' samples. The CDR3 protein is CASSIGLGAKIGSTEAFF. For the CDR3, the DNA is TGTGCCAGTAGTATAGGTTTAGGGGCCAAGATTGGATCCACTGAAGCTTTCTTT.